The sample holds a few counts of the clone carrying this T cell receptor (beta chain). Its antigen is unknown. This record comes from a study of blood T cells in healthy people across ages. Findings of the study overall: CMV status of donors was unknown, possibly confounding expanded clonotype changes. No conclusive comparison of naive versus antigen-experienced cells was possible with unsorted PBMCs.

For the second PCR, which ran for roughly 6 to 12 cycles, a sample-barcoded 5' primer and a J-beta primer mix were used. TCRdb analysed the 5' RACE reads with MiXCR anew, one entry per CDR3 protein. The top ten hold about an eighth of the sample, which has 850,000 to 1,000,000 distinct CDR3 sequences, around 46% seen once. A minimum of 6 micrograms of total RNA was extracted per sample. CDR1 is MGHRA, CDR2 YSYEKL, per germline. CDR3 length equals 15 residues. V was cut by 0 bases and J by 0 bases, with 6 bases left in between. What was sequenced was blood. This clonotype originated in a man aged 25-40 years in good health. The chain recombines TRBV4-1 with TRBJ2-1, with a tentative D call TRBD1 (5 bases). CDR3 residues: CASSQEDSSYNEQFF. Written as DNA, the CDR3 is TGCGCCAGCAGCCAAGAAGACAGCTCCTACAATGAGCAGTTCTTC.